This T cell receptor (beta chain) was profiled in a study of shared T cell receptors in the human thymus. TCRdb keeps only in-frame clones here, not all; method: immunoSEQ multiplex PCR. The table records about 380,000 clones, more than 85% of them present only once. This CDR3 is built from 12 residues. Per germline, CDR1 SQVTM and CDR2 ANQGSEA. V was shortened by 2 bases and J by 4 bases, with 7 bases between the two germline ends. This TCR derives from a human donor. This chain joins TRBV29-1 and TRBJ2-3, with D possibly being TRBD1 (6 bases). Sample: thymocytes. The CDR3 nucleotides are TGCAGCGTTGAATCAGGGGCAGATACGCAGTATTTT. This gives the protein CSVESGADTQYF.